Listed here are 31 T cell receptor beta chains from one sample, sequenced in a study of cytomegalovirus exposure and HLA in healthy donors. Assay used: immunoSEQ multiplex PCR; TCRdb lists only in-frame clones, some missing. The repertoire has tens of thousands of clones, approximately 96% of them found once; the top ten carry 1.3%. The specimen sequenced was PBMCs. Receptor source: a woman under 30 in good health and CMV-seronegative.

The chain joins TRBV14 to TRBJ1-1; D unresolved. The CDR3 length is 13 residues. Germline loops: CDR1 SGHDN, CDR2 FVKESK. V was cut by 2 bases and J by 7 bases, with 11 bases left in between. The CDR3 spells CASSQLLGSEAFF. The DNA for the CDR3 is TGTGCCAGCAGCCAACTGTTGGGCAGTGAAGCTTTCTTT.

CDR3 loop: CASSPTSSINLLSTDTQYF. In DNA form, the CDR3 reads TGTGCCAGCAGCCCGACTAGTTCGATTAATCTCCTTAGCACAGATACGCAGTATTTT. The rearrangement uses TRBV9 and TRBJ2-3; D is possibly TRBD2 (6 bases). Germline assignment: CDR1 SGDLS and CDR2 YYNGEE. CDR3 length equals 19 residues. The V end lost 4 bases, the J end lost 0 bases, and 24 bases lay between the germline ends.

DNA of the CDR3: TGTGCCAGTAGTAGGACAGCCCAAACCATCTCCTACGAGCAGTACTTC. Translating gives CASSRTAQTISYEQYF. The genes are TRBV19 and TRBJ2-7, with D possibly matching TRBD1 (6 bases). This CDR3 comprises 16 residues. Germline values: CDR1 LNHDA, CDR2 SQIVND (reference sequence). The V end lost 4 bases, the J end lost 0 bases, and 16 bases lay between the germline ends.

The rearrangement joins TRBV18 to TRBJ2-1; 12 bases agree with TRBD2. There are 18 residues in the CDR3. Germline V gives CDR1 KGHSH, CDR2 LQKENI. Trimming cost V 5 bases and J 7 bases; bases outside gene matches: 15. The CDR3 reads CASSRSASSGRASNEQFF. CDR3 nucleotides: TGTGCCAGCTCAAGGTCGGCGTCTAGCGGGAGGGCCAGTAATGAGCAGTTCTTC.

The chain combines TRBV13 with TRBJ2-3, with D possibly TRBD1 on 6 matching bases. Germline CDR1 and CDR2: PRHDT and FYEKMQ (reference sequence). Deletions cut 4 bases from V and 3 bases from J, with 11 bases between. This CDR3 has 14 residues. Here the CDR3 DNA reads TGTGCCAGCAGCTACAGGGTGACAACAGATACGCAGTATTTT. Translated, it gives CASSYRVTTDTQYF.

The rearrangement links TRBV7-8 to TRBJ2-7; TRBD1 matches 7 bases. The CDR3 has 16 amino acids. Germline-derived CDR1 and CDR2 are SGHVS and FQNEAQ. The V segment lost 3 bases and the J segment 2 bases; nucleotides outside the gene matches: 10. In nucleotides, the CDR3 is TGTGCCAGCAGCTTTTATTTAGGGGGCAGTCCCTACGAGCAGTACTTC. Its protein is CASSFYLGGSPYEQYF. Together with reference TRBV7-8 and TRBJ2-7, the CDR3 gives the full variable domain: GAGVSQSPRYKVAKRGQDVALRCDPISGHVSLFWYQQALGQGPEFLTYFQNEAQLDKSGLPSDRFFAERPEGSVSTLKIQRTQQEDSAVYLCASSFYLGGSPYEQYFGPGTRLTVT.

This clone was seen a single time. The chain is built from TRBV2 and TRBJ2-3; 10 nucleotides match TRBD2. The CDR3 has 15 residues. Per germline, CDR1 SNHLY and CDR2 FYNNEI. V gave up 4 bases and J gave up 8 bases; unmatched junction bases: 9. CDR3 sequence: CASSGSPSGSGTQYF. The CDR3 DNA follows: TGTGCCAGCAGTGGCTCCCCTAGCGGGAGTGGTACGCAGTATTTT.

The gene calls are TRBV27 and TRBJ1-1; D unclear. CDR3 length equals 13 residues. V was shortened by 8 bases and J by 1 base, with 11 bases between the two germline ends. Germline CDR1 and CDR2: MNHEY and SMNVEV (reference sequence). Here the CDR3 reads CASLGAGNTEAFF. In DNA form, the CDR3 reads TGTGCCAGCCTCGGTGCGGGGAACACTGAAGCTTTCTTT.

The rearrangement links TRBV29-1 to TRBJ1-1, with a weak D call TRBD1 (5 bases). Trimming stripped 8 bases from V and 1 base from J, with 14 bases between. CDR3 length equals 13 residues. Germline CDR1 SQVTM, CDR2 ANQGSEA. DNA for the CDR3: TGCAGCATGAGCGGGACGGCGAACACTGAAGCTTTCTTT. The encoded protein is CSMSGTANTEAFF.

This chain uses TRBV7-2 with TRBJ1-1; TRBD1 matches at 9 bases. V shed 3 bases, J shed 6 bases, and the junction held 11 bases outside the gene matches. The CDR3 length is 16 residues. CDR1 and CDR2 from the germline V gene are SGHTA and FQGNSA. Here the CDR3 reads CASSFRPQGARSEAFF. In DNA, the CDR3 is TGTGCCAGCAGCTTTCGCCCACAGGGGGCGAGGTCTGAAGCTTTCTTT.

This chain joins TRBV5-4 and TRBJ1-2; D not certain. Germline V gene data show CDR1 as SGHNT and CDR2 as YYREEE (reference sequence). The CDR3 loop spans 16 amino acids. V gave up 0 bases and J gave up 8 bases, with 20 bases separating them. The CDR3 coding sequence is TGTGCCAGCAGCTTGGGGGCAGTCAACGGTGCGAGCGGCTACACCTTC. It yields the protein CASSLGAVNGASGYTF.

This chain joins TRBV6-6 and TRBJ1-2, with TRBD1 identical over 7 bases. This CDR3 is 11 amino acids long. Germline CDR1 and CDR2: MNHNY and SVGAGI (reference sequence). J gave up 12 bases and V 5 bases, and 6 bases lay outside the gene matches. Written as DNA, the CDR3 is TGTGCCAGCAGTGCCACGGGACAGAACACCTTC. It specifies CASSATGQNTF.

The chain couples TRBV19 to TRBJ2-1, with 7 bases lining up with TRBD2. Per the germline V gene, CDR1 is LNHDA and CDR2 is SQIVND (reference sequence). J lost 8 bases, V lost 1 base, and 5 bases had no gene match. This CDR3 is 14 amino acids long. CDR3 DNA: TGTGCCAGTAGTATAGGTGGACTAGTCGATGAGCAGTTCTTC. Protein: CASSIGGLVDEQFF.

J is TRBJ2-1 and V is TRBV9, with D maybe TRBD2 (6 bases). This CDR3 spans 15 amino acids. V lost 0 bases to trimming and J lost 2 bases, with 9 bases between them. Germline V gene data show CDR1 as SGDLS and CDR2 as YYNGEE. The CDR3 nucleotides read TGTGCCAGCAGCGTAGCGGGAGCAGCCTACAATGAGCAGTTCTTC. Residues: CASSVAGAAYNEQFF.

This clone was seen a few times. The CDR3 nucleotides read TGCGCCAGCAGCGAAAGGACTAGCCCAGAGACCCAGTACTTC. It is translated as CASSERTSPETQYF. V gene TRBV5-1 combines with J gene TRBJ2-5, with 8 bases identical to TRBD2. Germline-derived CDR1 and CDR2 are SGHRS and YFSETQ. V shed 4 bases, J shed 4 bases, and the junction held 6 bases outside the gene matches. The CDR3 loop spans 14 amino acids.

The chain recombines TRBV29-1 with TRBJ1-1, with D possibly being TRBD1 (6 bases). Looked up from germline, CDR1 is SQVTM and CDR2 is ANQGSEA. V was shortened by 2 bases and J by 3 bases, with 10 bases between the two germline ends. This CDR3 contains 13 residues. This CDR3 is CSVETGLYTEAFF. The DNA of the CDR3 is TGCAGCGTTGAAACAGGGTTATACACTGAAGCTTTCTTT.

Of note for this clone: Sequence at one end of the junction differs from germline and may be a read error. This sequence joins TRBV5-5 and TRBJ2-1; possibly TRBD2 for D (6 bases). This CDR3 contains 15 residues. Germline V gene sequence: CDR1 SGHKS, CDR2 YYEKEE (reference sequence). CDR3: CASNLGSGPYNEQFF. The CDR3 DNA reads TGTGCCAGCAACTTGGGAAGCGGGCCCTACAATGAGCAGTTCTTC.

The chain joins TRBV19 to TRBJ1-2; the D gene is possibly TRBD1 (5 bases). The CDR3 extends over 15 amino acids. Germline loops: CDR1 LNHDA, CDR2 SQIVND (reference sequence). Trimming took off 2 bases at V and 0 bases at J, with 10 bases between the two ends. As DNA, the CDR3 is TGTGCCAGTAGTATAAGCAGGGCCCCTAACTATGGCTACACCTTC. Translating gives CASSISRAPNYGYTF.

The V gene is TRBV6-1, the J gene TRBJ1-2, with D maybe TRBD1 (5 bases). This CDR3 is 14 amino acids long. Per germline, CDR1 MNHNS and CDR2 SASEGT. V dropped 6 bases and J dropped 4 bases, with 15 bases sitting between them. CDR3 sequence: CASREGWGFYGYTF. The CDR3 DNA reads as TGTGCCAGCAGGGAGGGGTGGGGGTTCTATGGCTACACCTTC.

The J gene is TRBJ2-1, the V gene TRBV5-4; 7 bases are shared with TRBD2. J gave up 8 bases and V 3 bases, and 23 bases lay outside the gene matches. The germline V gene encodes CDR1 SGHNT and CDR2 YYREEE (reference sequence). The CDR3 consists of 19 residues. The CDR3 here is CASSSYPASGGAFFDEQFF. For the CDR3, the DNA is TGTGCCAGCAGCTCCTACCCAGCTAGCGGAGGGGCCTTTTTCGATGAGCAGTTCTTC. The full variable domain, rest sourced from reference TRBV5-4 and TRBJ2-1, is ETGVTQSPTHLIKTRGQQVTLRCSSQSGHNTVSWYQQALGQGPQFIFQYYREEENGRGNFPPRFSGLQFPNYSSELNVNALELDDSALYLCASSSYPASGGAFFDEQFFGPGTRLTVL.

This clone has a single count. The chain is built from TRBV4-1 and TRBJ2-1; 14 bases agree with TRBD2. This CDR3 is built from 20 residues. V lost 4 bases to trimming and J lost 2 bases; unmatched junction nucleotides: 13. The germline V gene encodes CDR1 MGHRA and CDR2 YSYEKL. The CDR3 coding sequence is TGCGCCAGCAGCCTAGGGACTAGCGGGGGTGACCCTGGGCCCTACAATGAGCAGTTCTTC. Translated: CASSLGTSGGDPGPYNEQFF.

The V call is TRBV10-1, the J call TRBJ2-5, with D tentatively TRBD1 (6 bases). Germline V lookup: CDR1 WNHNN, CDR2 SYGVQD (reference sequence). The CDR3 has 15 residues. V was trimmed by 0 bases and J by 3 bases, leaving 11 bases between them. In DNA form, the CDR3 reads TGCGCCAGCAGTGAGTCAGGACAGTTGGAAGAGACCCAGTACTTC. Translation gives CASSESGQLEETQYF.

The table lists this clone with a count of one. The chain employs TRBV2 and TRBJ1-4, with a weak D call TRBD1 (6 bases). Germline V gene lookup returns CDR1 SNHLY and CDR2 FYNNEI. The V end was cut by 5 bases, the J end by 7 bases, with 17 bases between. The CDR3 is 15 amino acids. CDR3 sequence reads: CASSSRGGGIEKLFF. CDR3 DNA sequence: TGTGCCAGCAGTTCTCGAGGGGGAGGGATTGAAAAACTGTTTTTT. The full variable domain, with the rest looked up from reference TRBV2 and TRBJ1-4, is EPEVTQTPSHQVTQMGQEVILRCVPISNHLYFYWYRQILGQKVEFLVSFYNNEISEKSEIFDDQFSVERPDGSNFTLKIRSTKLEDSAMYFCASSSRGGGIEKLFFGSGTQLSVL.

The chain combines TRBV27 with TRBJ2-7; 7 bases agree with TRBD1. J lost 4 bases, V lost 4 bases, and 4 bases had no gene match. There are 13 residues in the CDR3. Germline CDR1 and CDR2: MNHEY and SMNVEV (reference sequence). CDR3 sequence reads: CASSYPGGYEQYF. Written as DNA, the CDR3 is TGTGCCAGCAGTTATCCAGGGGGTTACGAGCAGTACTTC.

This clone came up a few times. The chain is built from TRBV6-5 and TRBJ1-2; a possible D gene is TRBD1 (5 bases). Per germline, CDR1 MNHEY and CDR2 SVGAGI. The CDR3 loop spans 13 amino acids. V was cut by 7 bases and J by 4 bases, with 13 bases left in between. Written as DNA, the CDR3 is TGTGCCAGCACGCAGGGCTGGGGCTATGGCTACACCTTC. Protein: CASTQGWGYGYTF.

The CDR3 here is CASSPGGREQYEQYF. CDR3 sequence (DNA): TGTGCCAGCTCACCGGGGGGGCGTGAACAGTACGAGCAGTACTTC. The chain joins TRBV18 to TRBJ2-7; TRBD2 might be the D (7 bases). CDR1 KGHSH and CDR2 LQKENI come from the germline V gene. The CDR3 loop spans 15 amino acids. Trimming cost V 3 bases and J 4 bases, with 16 bases left between them. The variable domain in full, completed from reference TRBV18 and TRBJ2-7, reads NAGVMQNPRHLVRRRGQEARLRCSPMKGHSHVYWYRQLPEEGLKFMVYLQKENIIDESGMPKERFSAEFPKEGPSILRIQQVVRGDSAAYFCASSPGGREQYEQYFGPGTRLTVT.

The chain links TRBV5-1 to TRBJ1-1; D is possibly TRBD1 (6 bases). Between the trimmed V and J ends, which lost 5 bases and 4 bases, there was a span of 15 bases. Germline V gene data show CDR1 as SGHRS and CDR2 as YFSETQ. The CDR3 is 14 amino acids. CDR3 nucleotides: TGCGCCAGCAGTATCGTTACAGGGAGCACTGAAGCTTTCTTT. This codes for CASSIVTGSTEAFF.

The J gene is TRBJ2-1, the V gene TRBV28, with a tentative D call TRBD1 (6 bases). Deletions cut 6 bases from V and 8 bases from J, with 20 bases between. Germline V CDR1 and CDR2: MDHEN, SYDVKM. This CDR3 contains 15 residues. The chain's CDR3 is CASRRVGGSGDEQFF. The CDR3 bases are TGTGCCAGCAGGAGGGTTGGGGGCTCGGGCGATGAGCAGTTCTTC.

V gene TRBV11-2 combines with J gene TRBJ1-1; perhaps TRBD1 as D (5 bases). V lost 0 bases and J lost 1, with 15 bases in between. CDR1 is SGHAT, CDR2 FQNNGV, per germline. CDR3 length equals 17 residues. The CDR3 DNA follows: TGTGCCAGCAGCTTAGATTTCGGGGGAAGGGGGAACACTGAAGCTTTCTTT. Its translation: CASSLDFGGRGNTEAFF.

The chain carries TRBV7-9 and TRBJ2-7; tentatively, D is TRBD1 (6 bases). This CDR3 spans 14 amino acids. Germline lookup yields CDR1 SEHNR and CDR2 FQNEAQ (reference sequence). Trimming shortened V by 0 bases and J by 7 bases, and 13 bases separated the two germline ends. The CDR3 is CASSLALGDTEQYF. The CDR3 coding sequence is TGTGCCAGCAGCTTAGCCCTCGGGGACACTGAGCAGTACTTC.

This chain connects TRBV7-9 to TRBJ2-2; 9 nucleotides align to TRBD1. Trimming took 6 bases from V and 5 from J; bases not matched to a gene: 7. Per the germline V gene, CDR1 is SEHNR and CDR2 is FQNEAQ (reference sequence). CDR3 length: 15 amino acids. The CDR3 DNA follows: TGTGCCAGCAGTTCCACAGGGGGCTGGACCGGGGAGCTGTTTTTT. Its translation: CASSSTGGWTGELFF.